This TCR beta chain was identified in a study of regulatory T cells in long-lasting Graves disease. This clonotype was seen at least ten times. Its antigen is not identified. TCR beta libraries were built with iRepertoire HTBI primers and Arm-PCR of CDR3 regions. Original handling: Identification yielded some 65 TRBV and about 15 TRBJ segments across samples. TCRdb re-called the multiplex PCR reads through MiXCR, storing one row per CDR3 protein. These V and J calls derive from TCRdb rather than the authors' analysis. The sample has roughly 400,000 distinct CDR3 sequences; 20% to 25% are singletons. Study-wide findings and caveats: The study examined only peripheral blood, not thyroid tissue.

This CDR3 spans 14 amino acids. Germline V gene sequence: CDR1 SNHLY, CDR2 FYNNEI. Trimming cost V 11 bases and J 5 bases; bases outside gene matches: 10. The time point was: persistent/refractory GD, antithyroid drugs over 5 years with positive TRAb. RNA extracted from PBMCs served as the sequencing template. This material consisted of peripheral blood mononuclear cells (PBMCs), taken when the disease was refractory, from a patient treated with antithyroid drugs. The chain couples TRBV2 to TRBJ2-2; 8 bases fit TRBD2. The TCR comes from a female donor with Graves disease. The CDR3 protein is CASIAGLGTGELFF. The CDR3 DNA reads TGTGCCTCAATAGCGGGATTGGGTACCGGGGAGCTGTTTTTT.